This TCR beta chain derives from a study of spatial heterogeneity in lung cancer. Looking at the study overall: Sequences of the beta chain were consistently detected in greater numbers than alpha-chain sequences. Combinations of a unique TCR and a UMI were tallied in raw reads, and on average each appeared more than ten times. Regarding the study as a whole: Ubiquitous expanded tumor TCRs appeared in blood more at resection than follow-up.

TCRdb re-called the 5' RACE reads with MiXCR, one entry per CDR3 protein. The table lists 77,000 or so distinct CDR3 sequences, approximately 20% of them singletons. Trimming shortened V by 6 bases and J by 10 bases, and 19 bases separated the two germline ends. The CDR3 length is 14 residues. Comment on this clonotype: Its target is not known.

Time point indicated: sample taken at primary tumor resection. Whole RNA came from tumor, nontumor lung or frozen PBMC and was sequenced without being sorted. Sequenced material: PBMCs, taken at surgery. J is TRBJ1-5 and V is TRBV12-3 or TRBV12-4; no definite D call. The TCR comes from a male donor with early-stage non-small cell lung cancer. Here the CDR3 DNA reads TGTGCCAGCAGGACGCGGGCGGGAAATGGACCCCAGCATTTT. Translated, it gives CASRTRAGNGPQHF.